Listed here are 9 T cell receptor beta chains from one sample, sequenced in a study of neurological immune-mediated disorders. TCRdb re-called the 5' RACE reads through MiXCR, storing one row per CDR3 protein. The table lists approximately 58,000 distinct CDR3 sequences, 10% to 12% of them singletons. The sequencing sample was made of PBMCs. The receptors here all came from a man in his fifties or sixties in good health.

This clonotype was counted at least ten times. The chain carries TRBV27 and TRBJ1-5, with D uncertain. The germline V gene has CDR1 MNHEY and CDR2 SMNVEV (reference sequence). Trimming stripped 3 bases from V and 6 bases from J, with 9 bases between. The CDR3 totals 13 residues. CDR3 sequence (DNA): TGTGCCAGCAGTTTCGGAGGGAGTCAGCCCCAGCATTTT. It translates to CASSFGGSQPQHF.

This clonotype was counted at least ten times. This chain connects TRBV11-2 to TRBJ1-2; possible D gene TRBD1, 5 bases. CDR3 length: 17 residues. The germline V and J ends were trimmed by 5 bases and 7 bases, with 26 bases remaining between them. Germline-derived CDR1 and CDR2 are SGHAT and FQNNGV. The CDR3 spells CASSPLSGSLYYRGYTF. CDR3 sequence (DNA): TGTGCCAGCAGCCCTCTGTCAGGGAGCCTCTACTATCGTGGCTACACCTTC.

This clonotype was detected ten times or more. The chain employs TRBV7-2 and TRBJ2-3; tentative D call: TRBD2 (7 bases). V lost 8 bases to trimming and J lost 1 base, with 13 bases between them. Germline lookup yields CDR1 SGHTA and CDR2 FQGNSA. The CDR3 is made up of 14 amino acids. The CDR3 region is CASGRGARTDTQYF. Written as DNA, the CDR3 is TGTGCCAGCGGTCGGGGGGCCCGCACAGATACGCAGTATTTT.

The V and J genes are TRBV28 and TRBJ2-4; TRBD2 matches at 7 bases. Per germline, CDR1 MDHEN and CDR2 SYDVKM. The ends lost 1 base at V and 8 bases at J; junction bases unmatched: 11. The CDR3 contains 16 residues. The CDR3 protein is CASSLSASGNFDIQYF. The CDR3 nucleotides read TGTGCCAGCAGTTTATCGGCTAGCGGTAACTTCGACATTCAGTACTTC.

This clonotype was found many times. J is TRBJ1-1 and V is TRBV5-1; possibly TRBD1 for D (6 bases). Trimming took off 1 base at V and 0 bases at J, with 10 bases between the two ends. The germline V gene encodes CDR1 SGHRS and CDR2 YFSETQ. This CDR3 has 15 amino acids. CDR3 DNA sequence: TGCGCCAGCAGCTTGTCCCAGGGGATGAACACTGAAGCTTTCTTT. It codes for CASSLSQGMNTEAFF.

This clonotype was detected only a few times. The chain couples TRBV14 to TRBJ2-2; no firm D call. This CDR3 region has 13 residues. The V gene's germline CDR1 is SGHDN and CDR2 FVKESK. Between the trimmed V and J ends, which lost 0 bases and 9 bases, there was a span of 8 bases. CDR3 bases: TGTGCCAGCAGCCAAGATTTGGGGTGGGAGCTGTTTTTT. Its translation is CASSQDLGWELFF.

This clonotype appeared many times. This chain joins TRBV9 and TRBJ1-1, with D maybe TRBD1 (6 bases). V was pared by 1 base and J by 4 bases, with 11 bases between. Germline V CDR1 and CDR2: SGDLS, YYNGEE. The CDR3 extends over 14 amino acids. CDR3 region: CASSVTGGITEAFF. The CDR3 DNA sequence: TGTGCCAGCAGCGTAACGGGGGGCATCACTGAAGCTTTCTTT. Drawing the rest from reference TRBV9 and TRBJ1-1, the complete variable domain is DSGVTQTPKHLITATGQRVTLRCSPRSGDLSVYWYQQSLDQGLQFLIQYYNGEERAKGNILERFSAQQFPDLHSELNLSSLELGDSALYFCASSVTGGITEAFFGQGTRLTVV.

In its sample, this clonotype was seen many times. V usage is TRBV25-1 and J usage is TRBJ2-1; D may be TRBD1 (5 bases). Trimming removed 6 bases at V and 5 bases at J, with 17 bases between. The length of the CDR3 is 15 residues. The germline V gene has CDR1 MGHDK and CDR2 SYGVNS. The CDR3 DNA sequence: TGTGCCAGCAGAGCGACAGCCAGCGCCCACAATGAGCAGTTCTTC. Amino acid sequence: CASRATASAHNEQFF.

The sample holds many counts of this clonotype. The chain is built from TRBV5-1 and TRBJ1-1; weak D call: TRBD1 (5 bases). This CDR3 is built from 13 residues. The ends were cut back, 4 bases at V and 4 bases at J, with 11 bases in the middle. From germline, CDR1 is SGHRS and CDR2 YFSETQ. The CDR3 here is CASSQETVTEAFF. The DNA of the CDR3 is TGCGCCAGCAGCCAAGAGACAGTCACTGAAGCTTTCTTT.